A single sample gave rise to the 32 T cell receptor beta chains below, sequenced in a study of OX40 agonist ivuxolimab in advanced cancers. Only in-frame clones appear in the TCRdb table, and some are missing; sequencing was by immunoSEQ multiplex PCR. The sample includes 10,000 to 13,000 clones, around 84% of them seen just once. The material sequenced was CD4+ or CD8+ T cells sorted from blood, taken in a trial of the OX40 agonist ivuxolimab. Receptors originate from an adult with an advanced solid tumor such as melanoma, head and neck, liver or kidney cancer.

In its sample, this clone was seen once. The chain employs TRBV7-2 and TRBJ2-5; tentatively, D is TRBD1 (6 bases). V lost 4 bases, J lost 5 bases, and 11 bases lay in between. Germline assignment: CDR1 SGHTA and CDR2 FQGNSA. This CDR3 region has 13 residues. CDR3 sequence: CASSSRGAETQYF. CDR3 coding DNA: TGTGCCAGCAGCTCCAGGGGTGCGGAGACCCAGTACTTC.

The chain uses TRBV7-9 and TRBJ2-7; D is perhaps TRBD2 (5 bases). V shed 7 bases and J shed 0 bases, with 10 bases lying between them. Germline V gene data show CDR1 as SEHNR and CDR2 as FQNEAQ (reference sequence). This CDR3 region has 13 residues. CDR3: CASTSGSSYEQYF. DNA of the CDR3: TGTGCCAGCACCTCGGGGAGCTCCTACGAGCAGTACTTC.

The chain uses TRBV30 and TRBJ2-1; tentatively, D is TRBD2 (5 bases). The CDR3 covers 14 residues. V lost 7 bases to trimming and J lost 2 bases, with 15 bases between them. The germline gives CDR1 GTSNPN, CDR2 SVGIG (reference sequence). The CDR3 nucleotides read TGTGCCTTAAACACGGGGATCGCCTACAATGAGCAGTTCTTC. This codes for CALNTGIAYNEQFF.

Here the CDR3 DNA reads TGTGCCAGCAGCTTACAGGGCTCACCCCTCCACTTT. Protein sequence: CASSLQGSPLHF. The chain links TRBV13 to TRBJ1-6, with D perhaps matching TRBD1 (5 bases). CDR1 PRHDT and CDR2 FYEKMQ come from the germline V gene (reference sequence). Trimming pared 2 bases from V and 10 bases from J, leaving 6 bases between. The CDR3 has 12 residues. Complete variable domain (other parts from reference TRBV13 and TRBJ1-6): AAGVIQSPRHLIKEKRETATLKCYPIPRHDTVYWYQQGPGQDPQFLISFYEKMQSDKGSIPDRFSAQQFSDYHSELNMSSLELGDSALYFCASSLQGSPLHFGNGTRLTVT.

The rearrangement uses TRBV6-6 and TRBJ2-3; a possible D gene is TRBD2 (6 bases). This CDR3 contains 16 residues. Germline-derived CDR1 and CDR2 are MNHNY and SVGAGI (reference sequence). Trimming took 6 bases from V and 0 from J, leaving 16 bases between them. CDR3 in DNA: TGTGCCAGCAGCCAGAATCCGGGAGCTAGCACAGATACGCAGTATTTT. Its protein product is CASSQNPGASTDTQYF.

The chain employs TRBV6-5 and TRBJ2-5; D gene uncertain. Trimming stripped 2 bases from V and 2 bases from J, with 9 bases between. CDR3 length: 14 amino acids. Germline CDR1 is MNHEY and CDR2 is SVGAGI. The CDR3 DNA reads as TGTGCCAGCAGTTACATCGGCAGACAAGAGACCCAGTACTTC. It specifies CASSYIGRQETQYF.

J is TRBJ2-2 and V is TRBV11-3; a weak D match, TRBD2 (6 bases). CDR3 size: 13 residues. Trimming removed 3 bases at V and 7 bases at J, with 9 bases between. CDR1 is SGHNT, CDR2 YENEEA, per germline. CDR3 region: CASSFSGVGELFF. The CDR3 DNA reads as TGTGCCAGCAGCTTTAGCGGAGTCGGGGAGCTGTTTTTT.

The gene calls are TRBV4-3 and TRBJ1-3; D is undetermined. V was trimmed by 0 bases and J by 1 base, leaving 7 bases between them. Germline values: CDR1 LGHNA, CDR2 YSLEER. The CDR3 extends over 15 amino acids. Written as DNA, the CDR3 is TGCGCCAGCAGCCAAGATCTAGGGTCTGGAAACACCATATATTTT. It is translated as CASSQDLGSGNTIYF.

This chain uses TRBV6-4 with TRBJ2-3; D is unresolved. From germline, CDR1 is MRHNA and CDR2 SNTAGT. The CDR3 length is 13 residues. Trimming left V 7 bases short and J 3 bases short, with 11 bases between. The CDR3, as DNA: TGTGCCAGCACCGACGGGTGGACAGATACGCAGTATTTT. Translation gives CASTDGWTDTQYF.

V usage is TRBV27 and J usage is TRBJ1-5; D uncertain. CDR1 and CDR2 from the germline V gene are MNHEY and SMNVEV (reference sequence). Trimming shortened V by 0 bases and J by 3 bases, and 9 bases separated the two germline ends. The CDR3 covers 15 residues. CDR3 region: CASSLSMGYNQPQHF. The CDR3 DNA sequence: TGTGCCAGCAGTTTATCGATGGGATACAATCAGCCCCAGCATTTT.

The chain joins TRBV7-8 to TRBJ2-7, with 10 bases that match TRBD2. Trimming removed 4 bases from V and 2 bases from J; junction bases left unmatched: 5. The CDR3 runs to 15 residues. Germline CDR1 is SGHVS and CDR2 is FQNEAQ. CDR3 region: CASSWTSGATYEQYF. As DNA, the CDR3 is TGTGCCAGCAGCTGGACTAGCGGCGCCACCTACGAGCAGTACTTC.

The chain links TRBV1 to TRBJ2-4; the table calls TRBD2, which could not be checked here. TRBV1 is tagged as a pseudogene. The CDR3 covers 13 residues. CDR3 DNA: TGCACCAGCGAGGGTCTGGGCAAAAACATTCAGTACTTC. Protein: CTSEGLGKNIQYF.

V usage is TRBV18 and J usage is TRBJ2-3, with a weak D call TRBD2 (5 bases). V lost 1 base and J 5 bases, leaving 10 bases between the germline ends. CDR3 size: 14 residues. CDR1 and CDR2 (germline): KGHSH, LQKENI. The CDR3 sequence: CASSPLRGGDTQYF. The DNA for the CDR3 is TGTGCCAGCTCACCACTCCGGGGTGGAGATACGCAGTATTTT.

This chain joins TRBV30 and TRBJ2-7; TRBD2 is a possible D gene (6 bases). V was pared by 6 bases and J by 5 bases, with 11 bases between. Germline V gene lookup returns CDR1 GTSNPN and CDR2 SVGIG (reference sequence). The CDR3 sequence is 11 residues long. CDR3 residues: CACRRADEQYF. The DNA of the CDR3 is TGTGCCTGCCGGAGGGCTGACGAGCAGTACTTC.

The V and J genes are TRBV19 and TRBJ2-1; no clear D. The CDR3 totals 11 residues. V lost 5 bases and J lost 4, with 3 bases in between. Germline V gene sequence: CDR1 LNHDA, CDR2 SQIVND (reference sequence). The CDR3 spells CASSYYNEQFF. Written as DNA, the CDR3 is TGTGCCAGTAGTTATTACAATGAGCAGTTCTTC.

This chain uses TRBV4-1 with TRBJ1-2; unclear D gene. Germline V lookup: CDR1 MGHRA, CDR2 YSYEKL. There are 17 residues in the CDR3. V lost 0 bases and J 4 bases, leaving 18 bases between the germline ends. CDR3 sequence: CASSQDWPSGTAYGYTF. The CDR3 coding sequence is TGCGCCAGCAGCCAAGATTGGCCTAGCGGAACGGCCTATGGCTACACCTTC.

The V gene is TRBV7-9, the J gene TRBJ2-5; 7 bases fit TRBD1. In germline, CDR1 is SEHNR, CDR2 FQNEAQ (reference sequence). The CDR3 consists of 11 residues. CDR3 nucleotide sequence: TGTGCTTTGACAGGGTTGGAGACCCAGTACTTC. Encoded protein: CALTGLETQYF.

The chain joins TRBV21-1 to TRBJ2-2; the DNA was not used to check the table's D call, TRBD2. TRBV21-1 is deemed a pseudogene. The CDR3 runs to 15 residues. DNA for the CDR3: TGTGCCACCGTTAAACTAGCGGGAGTTGCCGGGGAGCTGTTTTTT. Its translation is CATVKLAGVAGELFF.

Only a few counts were recorded for this clone. This sequence joins TRBV5-4 and TRBJ1-1; perhaps TRBD1 as D (6 bases). Trimming pared 4 bases from V and 9 bases from J, leaving 13 bases between. The germline V gene encodes CDR1 SGHNT and CDR2 YYREEE (reference sequence). This CDR3 comprises 12 residues. The CDR3 DNA reads as TGTGCCAGCAGCCCCTGGACAGAAAAAGCTTTCTTT. Encoded protein: CASSPWTEKAFF.

CDR3 sequence: CASSLRVGGGLAGVADTQYF. The DNA for the CDR3 is TGTGCCAGCAGCTTACGAGTCGGGGGCGGACTAGCGGGAGTGGCAGATACGCAGTATTTT. The chain links TRBV7-8 to TRBJ2-3; 13 bases align to TRBD2. The V gene's germline CDR1 is SGHVS and CDR2 FQNEAQ. The V and J ends lost 2 bases and 4 bases, in that order; junction bases with no gene match: 15. The CDR3 runs 20 residues.

The V gene is TRBV14, the J gene TRBJ2-7; D ambiguous. V was pared by 1 base and J by 2 bases, with 6 bases between. The germline V gene encodes CDR1 SGHDN and CDR2 FVKESK. The CDR3 length is 13 residues. In DNA, the CDR3 is TGTGCCAGCAGCCAAGGCTCCCCCTACGAGCAGTACTTC. Its protein product is CASSQGSPYEQYF. The variable domain in full, with the rest retrieved from reference TRBV14 and TRBJ2-7, is EAGVTQFPSHSVIEKGQTVTLRCDPISGHDNLYWYRRVMGKEIKFLLHFVKESKQDESGMPNNRFLAERTGGTYSTLKVQPAELEDSGVYFCASSQGSPYEQYFGPGTRLTVT.

V gene TRBV10-3 combines with J gene TRBJ2-1; D possibly corresponds to TRBD2 (5 bases). The ends were cut back, 7 bases at V and 0 bases at J, with 7 bases in the middle. In germline, CDR1 is ENHRY, CDR2 SYGVKD. The CDR3 extends over 13 amino acids. The CDR3 DNA reads as TGTGCCATCAACAGCGGCTCCTACAATGAGCAGTTCTTC. Encoded protein: CAINSGSYNEQFF.

This clone is labeled as medium-sized. V is TRBV2 and J is TRBJ2-7; D is undetermined. Trimming took 9 bases from V and 0 from J, leaving 15 bases between them. The germline V gene encodes CDR1 SNHLY and CDR2 FYNNEI. CDR3 size: 14 residues. CDR3 protein: CARGLTENSYEQYF. The CDR3 bases are TGTGCCAGGGGATTGACGGAAAACTCCTACGAGCAGTACTTC.

The V gene is TRBV6-1, the J gene TRBJ1-5; 10 positions match TRBD1. Germline values: CDR1 MNHNS, CDR2 SASEGT. J lost 7 bases, V lost 0 bases, and 3 bases had no gene match. The CDR3 loop spans 15 amino acids. Here the CDR3 reads CASSEATGGWQPQHF. CDR3 in DNA: TGTGCCAGCAGTGAAGCGACAGGGGGCTGGCAGCCCCAGCATTTT.

The rearrangement uses TRBV15 and TRBJ1-1; D might be TRBD1 (5 bases). In germline, CDR1 is LNHNV, CDR2 YYDKDF (reference sequence). CDR3 length equals 15 residues. V gave up 0 bases and J gave up 2 bases, with 10 bases separating them. The CDR3 DNA follows: TGTGCCACCAGCAGAGATCGGGGGGTCAACACTGAAGCTTTCTTT. Protein: CATSRDRGVNTEAFF. Based on the CDR3 plus reference TRBV15 and TRBJ1-1, the full variable domain is DAMVIQNPRYQVTQFGKPVTLSCSQTLNHNVMYWYQQKSSQAPKLLFHYYDKDFNNEADTPDNFQSRRPNTSFCFLDIRSPGLGDTAMYLCATSRDRGVNTEAFFGQGTRLTVV.

This chain links TRBV5-1 with TRBJ2-2; 12 positions match TRBD2. V lost 4 bases and J lost 1; bases outside the gene matches: 5. The CDR3 contains 17 residues. Germline CDR1 and CDR2: SGHRS and YFSETQ. In DNA form, the CDR3 reads TGCGCCAGCAGCACCCGACTAGCGGGAGAGAACACCGGGGAGCTGTTTTTT. It translates to CASSTRLAGENTGELFF.

The chain carries TRBV10-3 and TRBJ2-5, with 8 nucleotides matching TRBD1. The J segment lost 5 bases and the V segment lost 6 bases, leaving 14 bases of the junction unmatched. Germline V gene data show CDR1 as ENHRY and CDR2 as SYGVKD. CDR3 size: 16 residues. CDR3 sequence reads: CAISSTVTGVRETQYF. The CDR3, as DNA: TGTGCCATCAGCTCAACGGTGACAGGGGTGAGGGAGACCCAGTACTTC.

The chain recombines TRBV21-1 with TRBJ1-2. TRBV21-1 is recorded as a pseudogene. The CDR3 consists of 12 residues. The CDR3, as DNA: TGTGCCAGCAGCAAACGGAGGCATGGCTACACCTTC. It specifies CASSKRRHGYTF.

The J gene is TRBJ1-5, the V gene TRBV6-1; D unresolved. Trimming took off 6 bases at V and 9 bases at J, with 15 bases between the two ends. The CDR3 runs 13 residues. Germline V gives CDR1 MNHNS, CDR2 SASEGT. The CDR3 coding sequence is TGTGCCAGCAGCTCCCCGAGGAACCGGCCCCAGCATTTT. As protein: CASSSPRNRPQHF.

The chain recombines TRBV27 with TRBJ1-1; weak D call: TRBD1 (6 bases). Trimming took off 4 bases at V and 4 bases at J, with 19 bases between the two ends. Germline-derived CDR1 and CDR2 are MNHEY and SMNVEV (reference sequence). The CDR3 runs 16 residues. In DNA form, the CDR3 reads TGTGCCAGCAGTTCCAACCCCGCTCCAGGGGCCACTGAAGCTTTCTTT. Translating gives CASSSNPAPGATEAFF.

This chain uses TRBV28 with TRBJ2-2; no clear D. V lost 5 bases, J lost 5 bases, and 12 bases lay in between. There are 14 residues in the CDR3. CDR1 and CDR2 from the germline V gene are MDHEN and SYDVKM. The CDR3 sequence: CASSRGVGTGELFF. The CDR3 DNA sequence: TGTGCCAGCAGTCGTGGAGTGGGTACCGGGGAGCTGTTTTTT. The full variable domain, its missing parts supplied by reference TRBV28 and TRBJ2-2, is DVKVTQSSRYLVKRTGEKVFLECVQDMDHENMFWYRQDPGLGLRLIYFSYDVKMKEKGDIPEGYSVSREKKERFSLILESASTNQTSMYLCASSRGVGTGELFFGEGSRLTVL.

In this sample, this clone turned up once. The J gene is TRBJ1-5, the V gene TRBV6-6; 7 nucleotides line up with TRBD1. With 5 bases clipped from V and 0 bases from J, the junction kept 4 bases outside the gene matches. This CDR3 has 15 amino acids. Per the germline V gene, CDR1 is MNHNY and CDR2 is SVGAGI (reference sequence). CDR3 DNA sequence: TGTGCCAGCAGTGTCAGGGGGGGTAGCAATCAGCCCCAGCATTTT. It is translated as CASSVRGGSNQPQHF.